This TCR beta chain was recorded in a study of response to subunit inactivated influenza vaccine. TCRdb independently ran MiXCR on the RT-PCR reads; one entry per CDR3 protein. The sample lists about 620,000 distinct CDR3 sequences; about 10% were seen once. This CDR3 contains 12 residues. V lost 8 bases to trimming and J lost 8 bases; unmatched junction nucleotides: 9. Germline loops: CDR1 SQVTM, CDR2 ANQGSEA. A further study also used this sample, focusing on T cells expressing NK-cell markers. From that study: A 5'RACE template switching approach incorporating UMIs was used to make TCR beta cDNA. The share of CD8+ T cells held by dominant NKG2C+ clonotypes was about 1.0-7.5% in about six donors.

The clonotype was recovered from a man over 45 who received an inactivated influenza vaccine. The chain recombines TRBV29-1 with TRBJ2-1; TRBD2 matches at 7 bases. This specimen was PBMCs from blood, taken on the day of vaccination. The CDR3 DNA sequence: TGCAGCACCGAAGGCGGGAGTGATGAGCAGTTCTTC. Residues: CSTEGGSDEQFF.